These T cell receptor beta chains were read from a single sample in a study of T cells in Graves' hyperthyroidism and ophthalmopathy. TCRdb recomputed calls from the multiplex PCR reads with MiXCR, one row per CDR3 protein. The profile shows about 260,000 distinct CDR3 sequences, roughly 15% of them singletons. Input material: blood. The receptors were sampled from a woman between 18 and 29 years old with Graves' ophthalmopathy. CDR3s include the opening cysteine and the closing phenylalanine or tryptophan. Each record gives: D gene, V gene, clone size, J gene, CDR3 DNA, CDR3 protein. A D gene is named only where the DNA matches it firmly. Clone size is given for some rows only: seen once, a few or many times, or a class if the clone is expanded.

>TRBD1|TRBV6-2/TRBV6-3|many|TRBJ1-5
TGTGCCAGCAGTAACCCAGGGGGTGGAAGCAATCAGCCCCAGCATTTT
CASSNPGGGSNQPQHF
>-|TRBV28|many|TRBJ2-1
TGTGCCAGCAGTTTAATAGGGGAGCATGAGCAGTTCTTC
CASSLIGEHEQFF
>TRBD2|TRBV7-3|many|TRBJ2-2
TGTGCCAGCAGCTTAAGGGGAGGGCGTAACGGGGAGCTGTTTTTT
CASSLRGGRNGELFF
>TRBD2|TRBV20-1|many|TRBJ2-2
TGCAGTGCTGCGGGGGGGGCATATTACCCCTCTAACACCGGGGAGCTGTTTTTT
CSAAGGAYYPSNTGELFF
>-|TRBV7-2|many|TRBJ2-2
TGTGCCAGCAGCTTATCACAGGTGAACACCGGGGAGCTGTTTTTT
CASSLSQVNTGELFF
>TRBD1|TRBV18|-|TRBJ2-5
TGTGCCAGCTCACCACGGCAGGGGGCGGAAGAGACCCAGTACTTC
CASSPRQGAEETQYF
>-|TRBV7-2|many|TRBJ2-3
TGTGCCAGCAGCTTAAACGGAGGGTTCACAGATACGCAGTATTTT
CASSLNGGFTDTQYF
>-|TRBV19|few|TRBJ1-2
TGTGCCAGTAGTAGCCGGGTGGACTATGGCTACACCTTC
CASSSRVDYGYTF
>TRBD1|TRBV28|-|TRBJ1-4
TGTGCCAGCAGCTCCGCAACAGGGGCGAATGAAAAACTGTTTTTT
CASSSATGANEKLFF
>-|TRBV4-2|many|TRBJ1-1
TGTGCCAGCAGCCAAGTTGGGGAGATGGACACTGAAGCTTTCTTT
CASSQVGEMDTEAFF
>TRBD2|TRBV11-2|once|TRBJ2-1
TGTGCCAGCAGCCCTCTAGCGGGAGGGCCCCCCTACAATGAGCAGTTCTTC
CASSPLAGGPPYNEQFF
>-|TRBV7-7|-|TRBJ2-7
TGTGTTAGCAGCCCGGGCCTAGGGATGGTCGAGCAGTACTTC
CVSSPGLGMVEQYF
>TRBD2|TRBV11-2|many|TRBJ2-7
TGTGCCAGCAGCTTATCGACTAGCGGGGGGTACGAGCAGTACTTC
CASSLSTSGGYEQYF
>TRBD2|TRBV4-3|many|TRBJ2-1
TGCGCCAGCAGCCAGTTACTAGCGGGAGGGAGTAATGAGCAGTTCTTC
CASSQLLAGGSNEQFF
>-|TRBV30|many|TRBJ2-2
TGTGCCTGGAGTGTAGGGGAGTCGGTCGGGGAGCTGTTTTTT
CAWSVGESVGELFF
>-|TRBV29-1|many|TRBJ1-4
TGCAGCGTTGAAGATCGGTGGAGCTATAATGAAAAACTGTTTTTT
CSVEDRWSYNEKLFF
>-|TRBV7-2|many|TRBJ2-3
TGTGCCAGCAGCAGAAAAAGGGCTGGTGTGGCCACGGGCACAGATACGCAGTATTTT
CASSRKRAGVATGTDTQYF